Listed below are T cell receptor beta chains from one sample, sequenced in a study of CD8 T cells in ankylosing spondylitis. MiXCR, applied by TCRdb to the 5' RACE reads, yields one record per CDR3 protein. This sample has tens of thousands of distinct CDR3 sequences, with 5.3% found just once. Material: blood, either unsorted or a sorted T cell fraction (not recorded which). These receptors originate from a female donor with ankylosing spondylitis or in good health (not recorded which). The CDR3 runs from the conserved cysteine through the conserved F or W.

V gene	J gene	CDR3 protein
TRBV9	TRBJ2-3	CASSVVGGGTDTQYF
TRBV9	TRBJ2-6	CASSVLASGANVLTF
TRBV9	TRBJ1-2	CASSVVRAGAGGYTF
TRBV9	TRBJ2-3	CASSVVGTGGPDTQYF
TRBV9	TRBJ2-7	CASSPGQGAHSYEQYF
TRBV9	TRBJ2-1	CASSVTPGGQYEQFF
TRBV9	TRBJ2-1	CASSVATAGVYNEQFF
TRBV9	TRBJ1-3	CASSVDPGNTIYF
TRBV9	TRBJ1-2	CASSGPRPLYGYTF
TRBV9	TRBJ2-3	CASSVDRGPTDTQYF
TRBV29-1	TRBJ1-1	CSVEGTQNTEAFF
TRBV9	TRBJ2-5	CASGSPGPETQYF
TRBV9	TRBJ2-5	CASSVGLGVQETQYF
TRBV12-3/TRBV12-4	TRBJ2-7	CASKPGTSGYEQYF
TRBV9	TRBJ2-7	CASSVGGTQVEQYF
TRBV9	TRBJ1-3	CASARSSARDISGNTIYF
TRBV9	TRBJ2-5	CASSVVPEETQYF
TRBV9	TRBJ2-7	CASSAGTGEGLYEQYF
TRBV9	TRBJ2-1	CASSARLAGSYNEQFF
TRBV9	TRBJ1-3	CASSREGSGNTIYF
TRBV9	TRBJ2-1	CASSVEKTRPSGNEQFF
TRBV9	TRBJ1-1	CASSVERQSEAFF
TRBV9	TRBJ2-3	CASSVTLAQPTDTQYF
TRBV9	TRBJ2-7	CASSVVAGGPNEQYF
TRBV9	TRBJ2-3	CASSVVSGGAPDTQYF
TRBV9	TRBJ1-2	CASSVPPMEETF
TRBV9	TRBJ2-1	CASSEGGWTNEQFF
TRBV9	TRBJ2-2	CASSVRTSGRTGELFF
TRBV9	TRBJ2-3	CASSVAAIVTDTQYF
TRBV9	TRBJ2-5	CASSVAANPPQETQYF
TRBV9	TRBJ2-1	CASSGMTGAEQFF
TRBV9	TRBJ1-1	CASSAQGTLNTEAFF
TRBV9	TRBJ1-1	CASSARSGGNTEAFF
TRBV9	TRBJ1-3	CASSVANRGRGTLSSGNTIYF
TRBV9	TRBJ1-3	CASSGDSYGNTIYF
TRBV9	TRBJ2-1	CASSVSGFGEVSSYNEQFF
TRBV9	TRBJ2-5	CASSTTGARETQYF
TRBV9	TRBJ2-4	CASSPSQIAKNIQYF
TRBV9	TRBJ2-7	CASSPIGDAYEQYF